This T cell receptor beta chain was sequenced during a study of cytomegalovirus exposure and HLA in healthy donors. Study-wide findings and caveats: Being indistinguishable, some V segments were excluded, TRBV6-2 and TRBV6-3 among them. Looking again later, the authors saw that most CMV-associated TCR beta chains seemed HLA-restricted.

In this sample, this clone turned up a few times. Its cognate antigen is unknown. The donors (healthy individuals) were bone marrow donors. Primers for the PCR totalled 60 Vbeta and 13 Jbeta. Profiling relied on immunoSEQ multiplex PCR, and the TCRdb table lists in-frame clones only, not all of them. The repertoire consists of tens of thousands of clones, with roughly 73% occurring once and the leading ten covering 2% to 2.5%. The CDR3 is 14 residues long. Deletions cut 1 base from V and 11 bases from J, with 17 bases between. From germline, CDR1 is LNHNV and CDR2 YYDKDF (reference sequence). The chain joins TRBV15 to TRBJ1-1; possibly TRBD1 for D (6 bases). The receptor comes from a man aged 40-50 years in good health and CMV-seronegative. Sequencing used PBMCs. The CDR3 region is CATSRGGPDRLAFF. The CDR3 DNA reads as TGTGCCACCAGCAGAGGGGGGCCGGACCGACTCGCTTTCTTT. Based on the CDR3 plus reference TRBV15 and TRBJ1-1, the full variable domain is DAMVIQNPRYQVTQFGKPVTLSCSQTLNHNVMYWYQQKSSQAPKLLFHYYDKDFNNEADTPDNFQSRRPNTSFCFLDIRSPGLGDTAMYLCATSRGGPDRLAFFGQGTRLTVV.